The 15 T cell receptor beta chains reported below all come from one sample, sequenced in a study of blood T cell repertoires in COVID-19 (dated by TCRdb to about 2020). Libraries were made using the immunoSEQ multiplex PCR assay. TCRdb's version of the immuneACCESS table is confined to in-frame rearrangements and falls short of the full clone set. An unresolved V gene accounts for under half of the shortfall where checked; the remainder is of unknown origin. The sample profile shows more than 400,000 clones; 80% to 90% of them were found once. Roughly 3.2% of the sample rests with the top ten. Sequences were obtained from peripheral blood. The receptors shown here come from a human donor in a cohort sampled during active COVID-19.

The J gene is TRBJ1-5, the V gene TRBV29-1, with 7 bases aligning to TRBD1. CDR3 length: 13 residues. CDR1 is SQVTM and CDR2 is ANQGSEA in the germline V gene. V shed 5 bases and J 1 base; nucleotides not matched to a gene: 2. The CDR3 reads CSVSGGSNQPQHF. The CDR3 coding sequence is TGCAGCGTTTCAGGGGGGAGCAATCAGCCCCAGCATTTT. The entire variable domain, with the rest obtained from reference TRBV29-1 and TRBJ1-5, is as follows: SAVISQKPSRDICQRGTSLTIQCQVDSQVTMMFWYRQQPGQSLTLIATANQGSEATYESGFVIDKFPISRPNLTFSTLTVSNMSPEDSSIYLCSVSGGSNQPQHFGDGTRLSIL.

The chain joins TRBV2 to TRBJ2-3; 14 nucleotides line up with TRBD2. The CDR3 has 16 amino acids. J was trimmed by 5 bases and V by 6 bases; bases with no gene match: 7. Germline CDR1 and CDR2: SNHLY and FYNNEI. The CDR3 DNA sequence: TGTGCCAGCAGGGGAGGGACTAGCGGGAGTGGAGATACGCAGTATTTT. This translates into CASRGGTSGSGDTQYF. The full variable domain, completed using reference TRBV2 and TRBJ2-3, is EPEVTQTPSHQVTQMGQEVILRCVPISNHLYFYWYRQILGQKVEFLVSFYNNEISEKSEIFDDQFSVERPDGSNFTLKIRSTKLEDSAMYFCASRGGTSGSGDTQYFGPGTRLTVL.

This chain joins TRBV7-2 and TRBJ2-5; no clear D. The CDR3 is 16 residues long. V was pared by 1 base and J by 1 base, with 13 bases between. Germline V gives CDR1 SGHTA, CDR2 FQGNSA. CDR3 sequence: CASSLGGRYIQETQYF. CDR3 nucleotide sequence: TGTGCCAGCAGCTTAGGCGGTCGCTACATCCAAGAGACCCAGTACTTC.

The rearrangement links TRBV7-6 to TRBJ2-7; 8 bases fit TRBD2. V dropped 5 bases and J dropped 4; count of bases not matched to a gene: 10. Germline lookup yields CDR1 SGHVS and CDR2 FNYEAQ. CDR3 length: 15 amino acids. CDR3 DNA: TGTGCCAGCAGCCCCGGGGGACTAGGTGGGTACGAGCAGTACTTC. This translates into CASSPGGLGGYEQYF.

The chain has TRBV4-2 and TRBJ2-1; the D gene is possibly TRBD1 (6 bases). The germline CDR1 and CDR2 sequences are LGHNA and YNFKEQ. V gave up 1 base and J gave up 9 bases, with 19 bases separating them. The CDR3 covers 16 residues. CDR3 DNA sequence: TGTGCCAGCAGCCAAGTTGGGTCTTGGACAGCTGGTGAGCAGTTCTTC. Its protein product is CASSQVGSWTAGEQFF.

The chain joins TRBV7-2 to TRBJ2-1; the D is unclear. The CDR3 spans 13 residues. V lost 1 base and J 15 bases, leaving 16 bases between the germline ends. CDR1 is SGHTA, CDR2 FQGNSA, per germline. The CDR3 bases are TGTGCCAGCAGCTTAGTGGGCTACGAGAGTGGGTTCTTC. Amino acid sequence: CASSLVGYESGFF.

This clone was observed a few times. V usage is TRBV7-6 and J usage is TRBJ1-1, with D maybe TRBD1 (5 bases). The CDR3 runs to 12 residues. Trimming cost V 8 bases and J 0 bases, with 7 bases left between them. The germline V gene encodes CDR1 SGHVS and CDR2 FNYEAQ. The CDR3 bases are TGTGCCAGCGGGGGGTTGAACACTGAAGCTTTCTTT. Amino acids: CASGGLNTEAFF.

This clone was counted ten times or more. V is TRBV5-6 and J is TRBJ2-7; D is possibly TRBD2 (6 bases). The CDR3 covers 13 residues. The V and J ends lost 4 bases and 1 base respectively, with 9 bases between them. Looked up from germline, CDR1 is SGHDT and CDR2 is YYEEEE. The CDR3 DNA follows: TGTGCCAGCAGCCGCGGGACTTCCTACGAGCAGTACTTC. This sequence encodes CASSRGTSYEQYF.

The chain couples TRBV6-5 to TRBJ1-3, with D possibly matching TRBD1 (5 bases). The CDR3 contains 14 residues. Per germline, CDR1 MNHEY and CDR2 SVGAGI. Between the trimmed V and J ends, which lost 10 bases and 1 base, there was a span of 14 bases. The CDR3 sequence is CATTVQESGNTIYF. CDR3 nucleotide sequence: TGTGCCACCACCGTACAGGAGTCTGGAAACACCATATATTTT.

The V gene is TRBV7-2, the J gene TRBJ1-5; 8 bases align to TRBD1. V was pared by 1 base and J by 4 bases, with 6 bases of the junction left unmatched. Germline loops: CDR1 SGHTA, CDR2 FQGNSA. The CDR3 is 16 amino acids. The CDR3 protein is CASSLGQGAGNQPQHF. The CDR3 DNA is TGTGCCAGCAGCTTAGGTCAGGGGGCGGGAAATCAGCCCCAGCATTTT.

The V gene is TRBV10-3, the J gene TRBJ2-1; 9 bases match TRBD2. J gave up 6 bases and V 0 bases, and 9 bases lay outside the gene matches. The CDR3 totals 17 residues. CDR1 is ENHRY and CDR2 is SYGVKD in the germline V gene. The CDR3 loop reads CAISESSGAGGTNEQFF. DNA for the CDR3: TGTGCCATCAGTGAGTCGTCAGGAGCGGGAGGTACCAATGAGCAGTTCTTC.

DNA of the CDR3: TGTGCCAGCAGCCAAGAGGGGGCGACAGCTTTCTTT. Its translation: CASSQEGATAFF. The chain combines TRBV3-1 (or the pseudogene TRBV3-2) with TRBJ1-1; perhaps TRBD1 as D (6 bases). The germline V gene has CDR1 LGHDT and CDR2 YNNKEL (reference sequence). The CDR3 has 12 amino acids. Trimming stripped 0 bases from V and 10 bases from J, with 9 bases between.

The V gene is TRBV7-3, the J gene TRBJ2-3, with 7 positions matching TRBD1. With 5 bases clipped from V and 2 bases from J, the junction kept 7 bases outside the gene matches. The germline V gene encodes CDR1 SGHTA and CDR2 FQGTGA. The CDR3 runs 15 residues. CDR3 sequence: CASSPRQGPTDTQYF. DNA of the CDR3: TGTGCCAGCAGCCCCCGACAGGGACCCACAGATACGCAGTATTTT.

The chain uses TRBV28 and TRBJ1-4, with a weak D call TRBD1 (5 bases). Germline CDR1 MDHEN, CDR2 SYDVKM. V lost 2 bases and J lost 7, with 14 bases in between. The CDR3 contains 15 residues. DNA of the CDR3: TGTGCCAGCAGTTTAGGCGGAAGGGGTAGTGAAAAACTGTTTTTT. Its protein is CASSLGGRGSEKLFF.

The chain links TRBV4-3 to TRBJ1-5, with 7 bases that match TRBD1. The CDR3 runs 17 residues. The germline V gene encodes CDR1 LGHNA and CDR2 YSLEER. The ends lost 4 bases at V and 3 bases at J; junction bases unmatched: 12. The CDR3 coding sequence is TGCGCCAGCAGCCCACAATTTGACAGGGTAAACAATCAGCCCCAGCATTTT. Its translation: CASSPQFDRVNNQPQHF.